This is a list of T cell receptor beta chains from one sample in a study of T-cell reconstitution after alpha-beta-depleted transplantation in children. TCRdb processed the PCR reads anew with MiXCR; each CDR3 protein has one entry. There are around 120,000 distinct CDR3 sequences in the sample; under 30% occur only once, and approximately 10% lies in the top ten. This material consisted of PBMCs, mostly from graft donor cells, taken 180 days after TCRalphabeta/CD19-depleted stem cell transplant. The receptors derive from a male patient aged 2-15 years who had a stem cell transplant for chronic granulomatous disease, so the T cells may come from the graft donor. Both conserved end residues are part of each CDR3. The D gene is left open where the match is weak. Only some rows state a clone size, as once, few, many or a class for expanded clones.

J gene,V gene,D gene,clone size,CDR3 DNA,CDR3 protein
TRBJ2-3,TRBV7-9,.,.,TGTGCCAGCAGCTTTTTCAGGACATCTAGCACAGATACGCAGTATTTT,CASSFFRTSSTDTQYF
TRBJ2-7,TRBV5-1,TRBD1,.,TGCGCCAGCAGCTTGGCCCAGGACAGGAGCTCCTACGAGCAGTACTTC,CASSLAQDRSSYEQYF
TRBJ2-1,TRBV5-5,.,many,TGTGCCAGCAGCTCCCGGGACCCTTACAATGAGCAGTTCTTC,CASSSRDPYNEQFF
TRBJ1-1,TRBV6-1,.,few,TGTGCCACACCCCGTCTGGCAGGGAATGAAGCTTTCTTT,CATPRLAGNEAFF
TRBJ2-3,TRBV20-1,.,few,TGCAGTGCTAGAGTACGGACTAGCACAGATACGCAGTATTTT,CSARVRTSTDTQYF
TRBJ2-2,TRBV12-3/TRBV12-4,.,few,TGTGCCAGCAGCCGGAGGGTCAGTGGGAACACCGGGGAGCTGTTTTTT,CASSRRVSGNTGELFF
TRBJ1-4,TRBV20-1,TRBD1,.,TGCAGCGGGGTCCCAGGGGGCGGGGAAAAACTGTTTTTT,CSGVPGGGEKLFF
TRBJ1-5,TRBV5-1,.,many,TGCGCCAGCAGCTTGGTTGGACAGAAGCCCCAGCATTTT,CASSLVGQKPQHF
TRBJ2-1,TRBV9,TRBD2,many,TGTGCCAGCAGCGTCGCTAGCGGGACCCCCTACAATGAGCAGTTCTTC,CASSVASGTPYNEQFF
TRBJ1-2,TRBV20-1,TRBD1,.,TGCAGTCCCTACAGGGGGCTAGGCTACACCTTC,CSPYRGLGYTF
TRBJ1-2,TRBV12-3/TRBV12-4,.,.,TGTGCCAGCAGTTTCGTTGTACGGGGGTATGGCTACACCTTC,CASSFVVRGYGYTF
TRBJ2-5,TRBV20-1,TRBD1,few,TGCAGTGCTAGAGTGGACAGGGCCCCTCCAGAGACCCAGTACTTC,CSARVDRAPPETQYF
TRBJ2-1,TRBV7-2,TRBD2,.,TGTGCCAGCAGCTTAGAGGGAGGGAGTTCCTACAATGAGCAGTTCTTC,CASSLEGGSSYNEQFF
TRBJ2-5,TRBV15,TRBD1,.,TGTGCCACCAGCAGAACCCTGACAGGGGTGCAAGAGACCCAGTACTTC,CATSRTLTGVQETQYF
TRBJ2-1,TRBV15,.,many,TGTGCCACCCGCTTGGCCCGGGAAGTCTATGAGCAGTTCTTC,CATRLAREVYEQFF
TRBJ2-7,TRBV12-3/TRBV12-4,.,.,TGTGCCAGCAGTTTTGACAGTTTCGATTACGAGCAGTACTTC,CASSFDSFDYEQYF
TRBJ2-1,TRBV29-1,.,.,TGCAGCGTCCAGCACAATGAGCAGTTCTTC,CSVQHNEQFF
TRBJ2-5,TRBV20-1,.,.,TGCAGTGCGAAAAGGAAGGGGGAGACCCAGTACTTC,CSAKRKGETQYF
TRBJ2-1,TRBV20-1,TRBD2,.,TGCAGTGCCCTAAGCGGGGGTGGAAACAATGAGCAGTTCTTC,CSALSGGGNNEQFF
TRBJ2-7,TRBV30,TRBD2,many,TGTGCCTGGAGCATACATCGGACTAGCGACTCCTACGAGCAGTACTTC,CAWSIHRTSDSYEQYF
TRBJ2-2,TRBV7-9,TRBD2,few,TGTGCCAGCAGCTTAGCGTTACACCGGGAGGGCACCGGGGAGCTGTTTTTT,CASSLALHREGTGELFF
TRBJ2-7,TRBV2,TRBD1,many,TGTGCCAGCTGCCGGGACAGCCGTGAGCAGTACTTC,CASCRDSREQYF